Given below is one T cell receptor (beta chain) in context. The antigen this receptor binds is unknown. No quality values exist for individual bases; no much larger clone is one base distant. What this sample's time point label stands for: longitudinal time-point 3. For the unsorted PBMC libraries, 2 million PBMCs were stored in RNAlater at -80 degrees C until RNA extraction and were used to generate the libraries. Multiple sclerosis patients were enrolled in a US clinical protocol under which disease progression was evaluated by magnetic resonance imaging. Peripheral blood was subjected to Ficoll-Hypaque density gradient centrifugation to isolate PBMCs, which were then cryopreserved in liquid nitrogen. The germline ends are 21 bases apart after V is trimmed by 6 bases and J by 6 bases. CDR1 is given as KGHSH and CDR2 as LQKENI, both from the germline V gene. Counted from cysteine to phenylalanine, this CDR3 has 15 amino acids. This entry keeps only the CDR3 DNA: 45 bases, framed from base 1.

The source of the sample is a study of neurological immune-mediated disorders (dated by TCRdb to between 2017 and 2020). For context, the study as a whole: Among the 35 or so multiple sclerosis patients, roughly 31 had relapsing-remitting MS and 3 had secondary progressive MS. Using UMI-based sequencing, the study compared peripheral blood TCR-beta repertoires from patients with HTLV-I-associated myelopathy (HAM/TSP), patients with multiple sclerosis, and healthy controls. The 90 to 120 TCR-beta libraries covered PBMC samples along with longitudinal samples, technical triplicates, and paired sorted CD4+ and CD8+ T-cell subsets. Each longitudinal HAM/TSP and healthy donor was sampled at 3 time-points spaced at roughly 3-40 month intervals. The cohort was made up of 68 subjects, consisting of roughly 14 HAM/TSP patients, about 34 multiple sclerosis patients and around 20 healthy controls. Broad study findings and their caveats: In phylogenetic analysis, the repertoires of 18 of 34 MS patients grouped into a cluster of related CDR3 sequences, which suggests a possible signature at the repertoire level. No association of the MS cluster with clinical or MRI features was observed, and the need for larger cohorts was stated by the authors. No identical CDR3 amino acid sequences were found to be shared among expanded clones across subjects, suggesting that TCR-beta repertoires were private in all groups. TCR clonal expansion was greatest in HAM/TSP patients and smallest in MS patients, who ranked below even healthy controls.

To synthesize cDNA, template-switch 5'RACE was performed with a primer carrying a 10-nucleotide random unique molecular identifier so that each TCR transcript was tagged. Each sequencing run produced over 200 million TCR-beta sequences covering 15-18 subjects. The RNeasy kit was used for extraction of total RNA. The KAPA Real-time Library Amplification kit was used to amplify TCR-beta VDJ regions with primers targeting the TCR constant region and the 5'RACE anchor. Sample indexes and Illumina adaptors were added in a first PCR, after which library yield was increased in a second PCR. The roughly 650 bp TCR product was size-selected on a 2% E-gel SizeSelection system after Ampure bead purification. Before pooling, libraries had their quality checked on a Bioanalyzer, their concentration measured with Qubit, and their quantity determined with the Kapa Library Quantification kit. Libraries were sequenced paired-end 2 x 150 bp on an Illumina HiSeq 2500. To increase sequence diversity, roughly 24-31% phiX was spiked into each library pool. Turning to the authors' computational methods: Quality-filtered reads were processed with the UMI-based MiGEC pipeline, which removed over 75% of raw TCR sequences during error correction. VDJ genes were aligned to IMGT germline references, and each clonotype was defined by a unique CDR3 amino acid sequence together with V-J genes. Clonal expansion, Shannon diversity and CDR3 relatedness (CalcPairwiseDistances, ClusterSamples) were evaluated with VDJtools, and phylogenetic trees were built with CLCbio workbench. Clones with at least 8 unique UMIs were defined as expanded, with this threshold being based on coefficient-of-variation modelling across technical triplicates. In TCRdb, the public reads were trimmed at Q25 with fastp and aligned with MiXCR, with productive beta chains retained. Identical CDR3 protein sequences are pooled into one entry, listed with their most common genes and DNA. TCRdb's processing, not the study's, gives the V and J calls here. Within this sample are approximately 80,000 distinct CDR3 sequences, with 4.3% of them counted one time only. The ten largest make up 5% to 6% of the sample.

The sequence came from a woman between 55 and 75 years old with multiple sclerosis. The source material was PBMCs. Recombination linked TRBV18 to TRBJ2-7; too little of a D gene remains to name it. The CDR3 here reads CASSPAHLRGIEQYF. The DNA is as follows: TGTGCCAGCTCCCCGGCGCACCTTAGAGGAATCGAGCAGTACTTC.